The following is a T cell receptor (beta chain) sequence with its context. Its antigen is not known. At collection, donors were nominally healthy, but unrecorded immune exposures were probable. PCR primers comprised 60 Vbeta and 13 Jbeta primers. Original processing methods: In a later analysis, around 10 million of approximately 81 million unique beta chains occurred in at least two donors. Method: immunoSEQ multiplex PCR; TCRdb's copy keeps in-frame clones and lacks some. The DNA was the basis for D and trimming; V, J and clone size are from that table. The data hold about 120,000 clones, with less than 85% observed a single time. This sample stems from a study of cytomegalovirus exposure and HLA in healthy donors. Notes on the study in general: Sequencing artifact likely explains a cluster of highly shared sequence variants.

The CDR3 has 15 residues. Germline V gene lookup returns CDR1 SGDLS and CDR2 YYNGEE. Trimming shortened V by 3 bases and J by 3 bases, and 12 bases separated the two germline ends. The sequenced sample consisted of PBMCs. This chain joins TRBV9 and TRBJ1-4; D may be TRBD1 (5 bases). This TCR was recovered from a man aged 18 to 30 in good health and CMV-seropositive. CDR3 nucleotides: TGTGCCAGCAGCGCCTCAGGGATGGCTAATGAAAAACTGTTTTTT. Protein: CASSASGMANEKLFF.